This T cell receptor (beta chain) was observed in a study of human T cells and chemical hapten exposure. For the study at large: Weekly administration of diphenylcyclopropenone to the scalp of patients continued throughout the approximately 26-week study. The upper back received 0.01% DPC by patch testing, with results read at 6 days.

Time point described: patch test 1, 2 weeks after DPC sensitization. Treatment: therapeutic diphenylcyclopropenone sensitization with weekly scalp DPC. In TCRdb, the RACE reads were re-called with MiXCR into one record per CDR3 protein. The sample gives about 360,000 distinct CDR3 sequences, roughly 6.9% of which show up once; approximately 8.9% is in the top ten. The CDR3 extends over 16 amino acids. CDR1 and CDR2 (germline): MNHEY, SVGEGT. Trimming took 11 bases from V and 4 from J; bases not matched to a gene: 19. Sequenced here: whole blood, sampled in connection with sensitization to the hapten diphenylcyclopropenone (DPC). The receptor comes from a woman aged 18 to 35 with alopecia areata. Some clones in this sample may be carry-over from other donors' samples. The chain uses TRBV6-2 or TRBV6-3 and TRBJ2-5; TRBD1 matches 7 bases. The CDR3 spells CASKPGQSSGPETQYF. CDR3 DNA: TGTGCCTCCAAACCGGGACAGTCTTCCGGTCCAGAGACCCAGTACTTC.